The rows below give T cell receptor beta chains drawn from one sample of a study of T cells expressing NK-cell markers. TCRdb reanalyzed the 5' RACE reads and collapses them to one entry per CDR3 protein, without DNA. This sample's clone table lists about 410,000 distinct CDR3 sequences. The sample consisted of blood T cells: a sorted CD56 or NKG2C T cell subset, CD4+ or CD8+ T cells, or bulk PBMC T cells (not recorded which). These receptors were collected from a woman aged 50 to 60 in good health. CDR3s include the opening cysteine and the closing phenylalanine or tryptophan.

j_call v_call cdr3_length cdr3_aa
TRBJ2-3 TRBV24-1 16 CATSEPTGTSTDTQYF
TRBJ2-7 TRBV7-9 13 CATSAGPAYEQYF
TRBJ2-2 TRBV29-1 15 CSVESSKVNPGELFF
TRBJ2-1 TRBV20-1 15 CSASPTYGSYNEQFF
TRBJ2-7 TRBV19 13 CASSMFLAYEQYF
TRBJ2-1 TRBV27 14 CASSLQGLANEQFF
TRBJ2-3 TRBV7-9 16 CASSYNTGEDTDTQYF
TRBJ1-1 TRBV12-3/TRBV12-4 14 CASSTIESRVGAFF
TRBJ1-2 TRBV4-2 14 CASSQARGSDGYTF
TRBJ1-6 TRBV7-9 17 CASSSTLRSSYNSPLHF
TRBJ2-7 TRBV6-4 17 CASSDPRDRRDHYEQYF
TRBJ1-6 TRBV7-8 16 CASSLGGAGDNSPLHF
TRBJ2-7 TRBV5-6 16 CASSSIFGVRRYEQYF
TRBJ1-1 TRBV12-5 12 CASGPPGTEAFF
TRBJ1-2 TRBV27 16 CASPTGQGAPNYGYTF
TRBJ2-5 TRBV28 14 CASRGEGAGETQYF